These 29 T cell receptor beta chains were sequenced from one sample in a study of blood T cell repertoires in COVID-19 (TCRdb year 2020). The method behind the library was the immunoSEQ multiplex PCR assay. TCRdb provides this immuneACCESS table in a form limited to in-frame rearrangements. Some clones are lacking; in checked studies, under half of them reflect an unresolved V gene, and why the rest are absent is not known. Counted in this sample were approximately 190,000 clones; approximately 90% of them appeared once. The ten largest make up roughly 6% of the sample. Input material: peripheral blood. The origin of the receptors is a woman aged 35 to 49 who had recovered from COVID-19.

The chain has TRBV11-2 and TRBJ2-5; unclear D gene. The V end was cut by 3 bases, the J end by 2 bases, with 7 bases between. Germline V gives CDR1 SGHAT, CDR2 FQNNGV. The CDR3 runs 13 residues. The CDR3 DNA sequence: TGTGCCAGCAGCTTGCTACAGCAAGAGACCCAGTACTTC. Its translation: CASSLLQQETQYF.

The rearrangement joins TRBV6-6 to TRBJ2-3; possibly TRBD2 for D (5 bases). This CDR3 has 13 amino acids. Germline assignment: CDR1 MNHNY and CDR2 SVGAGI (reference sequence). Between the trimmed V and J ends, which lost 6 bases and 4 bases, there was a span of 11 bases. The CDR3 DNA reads TGTGCCAGCAGCCTCCAGCGGCCAGATACGCAGTATTTT. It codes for CASSLQRPDTQYF.

The CDR3 reads CASSLELAGTYEQYF. The CDR3 DNA is TGTGCCAGCAGCTTAGAACTAGCGGGAACCTACGAGCAGTACTTC. The chain has TRBV7-8 and TRBJ2-7; 10 positions agree with TRBD2. Trimming removed 1 base from V and 2 bases from J; junction bases left unmatched: 2. Germline V gene lookup returns CDR1 SGHVS and CDR2 FQNEAQ. The CDR3 consists of 15 residues. Together with reference TRBV7-8 and TRBJ2-7, the CDR3 gives the full variable domain: GAGVSQSPRYKVAKRGQDVALRCDPISGHVSLFWYQQALGQGPEFLTYFQNEAQLDKSGLPSDRFFAERPEGSVSTLKIQRTQQEDSAVYLCASSLELAGTYEQYFGPGTRLTVT.

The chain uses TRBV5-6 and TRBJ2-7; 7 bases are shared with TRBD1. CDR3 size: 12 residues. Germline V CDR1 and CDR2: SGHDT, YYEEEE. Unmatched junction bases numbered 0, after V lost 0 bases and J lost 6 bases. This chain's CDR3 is CASSLGQGEQYF. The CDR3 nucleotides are TGTGCCAGCAGCTTGGGACAGGGCGAGCAGTACTTC.

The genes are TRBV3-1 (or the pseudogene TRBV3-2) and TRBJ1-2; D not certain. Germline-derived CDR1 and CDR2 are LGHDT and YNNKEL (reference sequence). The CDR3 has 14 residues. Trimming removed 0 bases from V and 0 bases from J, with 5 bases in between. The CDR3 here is CASSQDGANYGYTF. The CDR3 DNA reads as TGTGCCAGCAGCCAAGACGGAGCTAACTATGGCTACACCTTC.

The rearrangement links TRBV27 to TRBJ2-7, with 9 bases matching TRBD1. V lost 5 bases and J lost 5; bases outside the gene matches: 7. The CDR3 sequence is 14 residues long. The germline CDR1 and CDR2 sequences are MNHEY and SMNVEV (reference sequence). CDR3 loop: CASSDVGTGNEQYF. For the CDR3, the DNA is TGTGCCAGCAGTGATGTCGGGACAGGGAACGAGCAGTACTTC.

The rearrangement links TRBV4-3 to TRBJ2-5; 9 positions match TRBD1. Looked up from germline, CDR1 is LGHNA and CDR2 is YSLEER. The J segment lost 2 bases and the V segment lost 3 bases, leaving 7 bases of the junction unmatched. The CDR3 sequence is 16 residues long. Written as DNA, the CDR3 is TGCGCCAGCAGCCATCTCTGGGGACAGGGACAAGAGACCCAGTACTTC. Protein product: CASSHLWGQGQETQYF.

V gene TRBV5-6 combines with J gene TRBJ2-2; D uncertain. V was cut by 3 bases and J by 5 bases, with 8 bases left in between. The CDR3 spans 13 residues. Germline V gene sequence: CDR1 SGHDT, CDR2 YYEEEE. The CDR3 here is CASSSWPTGELFF. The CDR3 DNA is TGTGCCAGCAGCTCATGGCCAACCGGGGAGCTGTTTTTT.

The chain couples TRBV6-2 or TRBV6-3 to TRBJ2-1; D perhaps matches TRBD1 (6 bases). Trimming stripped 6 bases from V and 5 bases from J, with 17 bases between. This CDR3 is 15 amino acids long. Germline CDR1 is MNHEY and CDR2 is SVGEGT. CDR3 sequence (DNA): TGTGCCAGCAGCCCAGACAGGCCAGGACACAATGAGCAGTTCTTC. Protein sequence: CASSPDRPGHNEQFF.

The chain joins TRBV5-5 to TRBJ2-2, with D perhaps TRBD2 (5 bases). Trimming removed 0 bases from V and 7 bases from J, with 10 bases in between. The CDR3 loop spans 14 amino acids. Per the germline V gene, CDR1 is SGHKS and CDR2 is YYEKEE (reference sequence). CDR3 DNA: TGTGCCAGCAGCTTGGTGGGGAGCGGCGGGGAGCTGTTTTTT. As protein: CASSLVGSGGELFF.

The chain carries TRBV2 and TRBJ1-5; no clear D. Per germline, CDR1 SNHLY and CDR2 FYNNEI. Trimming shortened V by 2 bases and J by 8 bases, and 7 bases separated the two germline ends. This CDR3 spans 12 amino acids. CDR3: CASSENREPQHF. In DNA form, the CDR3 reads TGTGCCAGCAGTGAAAATCGCGAGCCCCAGCATTTT.

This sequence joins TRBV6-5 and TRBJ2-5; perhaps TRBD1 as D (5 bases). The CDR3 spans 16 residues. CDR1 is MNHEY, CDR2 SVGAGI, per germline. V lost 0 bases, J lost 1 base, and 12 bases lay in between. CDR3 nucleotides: TGTGCCAGCAGTTACTCATACGCCCAGGGCCAAGAGACCCAGTACTTC. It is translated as CASSYSYAQGQETQYF.

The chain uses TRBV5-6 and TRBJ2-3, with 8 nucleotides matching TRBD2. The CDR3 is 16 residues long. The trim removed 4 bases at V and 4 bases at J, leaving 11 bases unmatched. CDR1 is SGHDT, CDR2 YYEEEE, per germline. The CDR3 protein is CASSRNGREVADTQYF. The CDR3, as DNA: TGTGCCAGCAGCCGAAACGGGCGGGAGGTTGCAGATACGCAGTATTTT. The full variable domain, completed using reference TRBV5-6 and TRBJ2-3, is DAGVTQSPTHLIKTRGQQVTLRCSPKSGHDTVSWYQQALGQGPQFIFQYYEEEERQRGNFPDRFSGHQFPNYSSELNVNALLLGDSALYLCASSRNGREVADTQYFGPGTRLTVL.

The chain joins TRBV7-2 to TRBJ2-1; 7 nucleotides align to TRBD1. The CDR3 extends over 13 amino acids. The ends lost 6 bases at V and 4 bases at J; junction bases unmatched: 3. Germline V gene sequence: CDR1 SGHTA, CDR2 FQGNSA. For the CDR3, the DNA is TGTGCCAGCAGGCCCAGGGGGTACAATGAGCAGTTCTTC. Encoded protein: CASRPRGYNEQFF.

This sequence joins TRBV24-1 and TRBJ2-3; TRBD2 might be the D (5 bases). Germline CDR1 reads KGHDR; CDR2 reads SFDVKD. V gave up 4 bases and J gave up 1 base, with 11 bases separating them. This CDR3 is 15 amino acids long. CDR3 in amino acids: CATSERTGGTDTQYF. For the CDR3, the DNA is TGTGCCACCAGTGAACGAACCGGGGGCACAGATACGCAGTATTTT.

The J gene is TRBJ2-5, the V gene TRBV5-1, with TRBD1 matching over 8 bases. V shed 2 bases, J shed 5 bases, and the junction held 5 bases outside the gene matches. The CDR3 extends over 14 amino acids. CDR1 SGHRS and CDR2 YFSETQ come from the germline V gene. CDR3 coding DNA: TGCGCCAGCAGCTTTTACGACAGGGGTGAGACCCAGTACTTC. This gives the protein CASSFYDRGETQYF.

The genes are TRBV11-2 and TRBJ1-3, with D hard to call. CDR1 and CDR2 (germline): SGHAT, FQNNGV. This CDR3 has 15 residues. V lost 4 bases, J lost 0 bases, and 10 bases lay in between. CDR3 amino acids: CASSSTLTSGNTIYF. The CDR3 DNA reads TGTGCCAGCAGCTCGACTCTCACCTCTGGAAACACCATATATTTT.

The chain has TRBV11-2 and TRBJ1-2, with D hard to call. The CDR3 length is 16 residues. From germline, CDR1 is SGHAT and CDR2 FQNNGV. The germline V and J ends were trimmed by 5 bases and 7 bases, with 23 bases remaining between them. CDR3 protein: CASSPPVFLGHGGYTF. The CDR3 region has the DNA TGTGCCAGCAGCCCGCCCGTGTTTCTGGGCCATGGTGGCTACACCTTC.

The CDR3 here is CASGSPRRELAGVFNEQFF. As DNA, the CDR3 is TGTGCTAGTGGTTCCCCTCGAAGGGAACTAGCGGGAGTCTTCAATGAGCAGTTCTTC. The V and J genes are TRBV12-5 and TRBJ2-1; the match to TRBD2 covers 11 bases. CDR1 LGHNT and CDR2 FRNRAP come from the germline V gene. The length of the CDR3 is 19 residues. Germline trimming cut 4 bases from V and 6 bases from J; bases unmatched to any gene: 17.

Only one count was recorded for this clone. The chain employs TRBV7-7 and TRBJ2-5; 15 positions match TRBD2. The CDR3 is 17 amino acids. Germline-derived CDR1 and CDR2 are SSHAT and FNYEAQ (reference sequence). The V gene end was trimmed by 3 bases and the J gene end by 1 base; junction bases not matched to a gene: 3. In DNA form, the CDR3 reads TGTGCCAGCAGCTTGGGACTAGCGGGAGGCATCCAAGAGACCCAGTACTTC. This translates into CASSLGLAGGIQETQYF.

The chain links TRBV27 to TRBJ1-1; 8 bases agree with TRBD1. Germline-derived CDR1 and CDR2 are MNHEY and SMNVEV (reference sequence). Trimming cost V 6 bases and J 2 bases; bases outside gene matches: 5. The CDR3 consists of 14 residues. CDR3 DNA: TGTGCCAGCAGAATGACAGGGGTCAACACTGAAGCTTTCTTT. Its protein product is CASRMTGVNTEAFF.

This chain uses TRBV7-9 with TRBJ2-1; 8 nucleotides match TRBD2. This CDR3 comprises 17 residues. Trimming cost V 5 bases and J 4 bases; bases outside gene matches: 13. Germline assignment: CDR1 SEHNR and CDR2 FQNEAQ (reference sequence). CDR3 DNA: TGTGCCAGCAGCCCCCCTTCAACGGGAGGGATATACAATGAGCAGTTCTTC. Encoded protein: CASSPPSTGGIYNEQFF.

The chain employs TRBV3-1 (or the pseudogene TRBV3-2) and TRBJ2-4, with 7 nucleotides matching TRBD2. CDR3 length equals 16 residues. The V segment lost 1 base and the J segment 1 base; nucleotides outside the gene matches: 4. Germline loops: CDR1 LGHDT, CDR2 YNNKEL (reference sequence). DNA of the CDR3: TGTGCCAGCAGCCAAGTTTGGCGGGGGGCCAAAAACATTCAGTACTTC. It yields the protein CASSQVWRGAKNIQYF.

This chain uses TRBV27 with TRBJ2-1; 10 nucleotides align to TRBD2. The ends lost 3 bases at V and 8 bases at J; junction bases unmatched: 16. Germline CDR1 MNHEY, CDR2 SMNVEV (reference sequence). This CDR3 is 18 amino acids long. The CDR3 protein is CASSLLQIAGGSDHEQFF. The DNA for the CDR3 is TGTGCCAGCAGTTTGCTACAGATAGCGGGAGGTTCCGACCATGAGCAGTTCTTC.

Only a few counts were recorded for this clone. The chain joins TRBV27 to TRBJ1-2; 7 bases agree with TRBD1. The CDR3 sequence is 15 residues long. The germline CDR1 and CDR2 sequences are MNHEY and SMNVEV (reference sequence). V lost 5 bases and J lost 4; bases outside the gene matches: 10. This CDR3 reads CASSLSVGTAYGYTF. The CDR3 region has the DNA TGTGCCAGCAGTCTTTCCGTCGGGACAGCCTATGGCTACACCTTC.

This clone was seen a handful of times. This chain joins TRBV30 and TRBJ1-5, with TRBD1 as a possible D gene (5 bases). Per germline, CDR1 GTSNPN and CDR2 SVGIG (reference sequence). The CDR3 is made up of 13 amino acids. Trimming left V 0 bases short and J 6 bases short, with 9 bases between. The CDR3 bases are TGTGCCTGGAGTGTAAGTCAGGGTCAGCCCCAGCATTTT. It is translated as CAWSVSQGQPQHF.

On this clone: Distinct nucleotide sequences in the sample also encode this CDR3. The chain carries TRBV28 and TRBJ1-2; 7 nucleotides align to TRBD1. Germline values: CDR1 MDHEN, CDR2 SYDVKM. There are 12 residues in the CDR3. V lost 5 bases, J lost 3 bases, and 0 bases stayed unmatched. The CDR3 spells CASSTGDYGYTF. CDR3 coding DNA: TGTGCCAGCAGTACAGGGGACTATGGCTACACCTTC.

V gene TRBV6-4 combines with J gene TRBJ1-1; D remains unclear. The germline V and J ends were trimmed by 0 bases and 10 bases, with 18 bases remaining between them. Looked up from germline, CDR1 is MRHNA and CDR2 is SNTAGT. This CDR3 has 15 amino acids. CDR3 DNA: TGTGCCAGCAGTGACTCGATTAAGGAGTGGGAGAGAGCTTTCTTT. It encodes CASSDSIKEWERAFF.

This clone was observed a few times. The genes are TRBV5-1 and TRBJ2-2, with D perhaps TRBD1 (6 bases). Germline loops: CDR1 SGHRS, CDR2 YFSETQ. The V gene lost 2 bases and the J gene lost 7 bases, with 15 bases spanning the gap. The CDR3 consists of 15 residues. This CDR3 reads CASSFATGTNGELFF. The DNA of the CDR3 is TGCGCCAGCAGCTTCGCTACCGGGACAAACGGGGAGCTGTTTTTT.